This T cell receptor (beta chain) was captured by sequencing in a study of CD8+CD57+ T cells in acquired aplastic anemia (dated by TCRdb to between 2017 and 2018). Looking at the study overall: DNA extracted from sorted CD4+ and CD8+ cells had a mean of roughly 3.4 ug, with a range of roughly 0.18 to 27.4 ug. CD8+CD57+ expansion was defined as a frequency above the mean frequency observed in healthy subjects. The study at large found these results: Approximately 27 CD8+ CDR3 sequences were found in both patients and controls but appeared to be highly expressed in patients and within the immunodominant clones of the patients. CD8+ Simpson's diversity did not differ significantly between patients and healthy controls (P=0.060).

From a lookup of the germline V gene, CDR1 and CDR2 are ENHRY and SYGVKD. The CDR3 covers 12 residues, taking in both the cysteine and the phenylalanine. CDR3 DNA is the only sequence kept; it has 36 bases, read in frame from the first base. The trim is 8 bases for V and 2 bases for J, with a gap of 10 bases between the germline ends. Flow cytometry had shown CD8+CD57+ cell expansion in the patients selected for sequencing. All patients had severe acquired aplastic anemia diagnosed by International Study of Aplastic Anemia and Agranulocytosis and Camitta criteria. Patients had received no therapy at the time of blood sampling. In the study, sorted CD4+ and CD8+ blood T cells from patients with severe aplastic anemia and from healthy subjects underwent deep sequencing of TCR repertoires. In the USA, patient enrollment took place under clinicaltrials.gov protocols 00001620, 01623167, 00001397, 00071045, 00081523 and 00961064. Ficoll-Paque density gradient centrifugation was used to isolate peripheral blood mononuclear cells. Before DNA extraction, CD4+ and CD8+ T cells were sorted by FACS or by magnetic beads.

Genomic DNA was used as template for profiling of TCR beta VDJ combinations and CDR3 sequences. An Illumina HiSeq 2000 was the platform used for TCR repertoire sequencing. In the authors' own workflow: TRBV/TRBJ rearrangement plots, CDR3 size and DJ length profiles, and Simpson's diversity index were used to evaluate the repertoires. Whichever DNA sequence was most abundant in the deep sequencing data was defined as the immunodominant clone. CDR3 amino acid sequences were checked for sharing across subjects and were also compared against the VDJdb database and published repertoires. TCRdb's own reprocessing of the public reads used fastp at Q25 and MiXCR and kept productive beta chains. Each CDR3 protein appears once, grouped with its most common genes and DNA. In this record, the V and J calls reflect TCRdb's handling and not the investigators' own analysis. This sample comprises about 160,000 distinct CDR3 sequences, more than 45% of them detected only once. The ten largest clones add up to under 3.5% of the sample.

This clonotype has at least ten counts. The antigen it binds to is not known. Just one base apart from a much larger clone, this may be a read error. The origin of this receptor is a human donor with aplastic anemia. The rearrangement combines TRBV10-3 with TRBJ2-7; the D segment is perhaps TRBD1 or TRBD2, each sharing 5 matched bases. Material for sequencing was sorted CD4+, CD8+, or CD8+CD57+ T cells (not recorded which) from PBMCs. The CDR3 here reads CAISRDAYEQYF. The nucleotides are TGTGCCATCTCAAGGGACGCCTACGAGCAGTACTTC.